The source of this T cell receptor beta chain is a study of tumor-infiltrating lymphocytes in primary liver carcinoma. With roughly 0.5 ug total RNA as template and a constant-region primer, TCR beta cDNA was made. Nested multiplex PCR, run for three rounds with slightly modified ARM-PCR, yielded TCR beta libraries. The first two PCR rounds used TRBV1-TRBV30 forward primers with a C-beta reverse primer, roughly 11 cycles each. TCRdb itself ran the multiplex PCR reads through MiXCR, one entry per CDR3 protein. The data show 100,000 to 150,000 distinct CDR3 sequences, 64% seen once. Study-wide results and limits: It was observed that only about 8-25% of the top clones appeared in every one of the five tumor regions.

This clonotype was recorded many times. Antigen specificity is unknown. The tissue used was unsorted bulk material of about 19-33 mg. RNA and DNA were co-extracted from it with the AllPrep DNA/RNA mini kit. Samples came from superior, inferior, lateral poles and tumor centre. Trimming took 8 bases from V and 6 from J, leaving 13 bases between them. The germline gives CDR1 SQVTM, CDR2 ANQGSEA. This CDR3 region has 11 residues. The chain links TRBV29-1 to TRBJ1-1; D possibly corresponds to TRBD1 (5 bases). Sequencing used liver tumor tissue from sampling region 3. Subset defined: tumor region T3, left-lateral pole. This clonotype was obtained from a woman aged 55 to 70 with primary liver carcinoma and hepatitis B virus infection. DNA for the CDR3: TGCAGCCCCACTAGAGGGGCTGAAGCTTTCTTT. This sequence encodes CSPTRGAEAFF.